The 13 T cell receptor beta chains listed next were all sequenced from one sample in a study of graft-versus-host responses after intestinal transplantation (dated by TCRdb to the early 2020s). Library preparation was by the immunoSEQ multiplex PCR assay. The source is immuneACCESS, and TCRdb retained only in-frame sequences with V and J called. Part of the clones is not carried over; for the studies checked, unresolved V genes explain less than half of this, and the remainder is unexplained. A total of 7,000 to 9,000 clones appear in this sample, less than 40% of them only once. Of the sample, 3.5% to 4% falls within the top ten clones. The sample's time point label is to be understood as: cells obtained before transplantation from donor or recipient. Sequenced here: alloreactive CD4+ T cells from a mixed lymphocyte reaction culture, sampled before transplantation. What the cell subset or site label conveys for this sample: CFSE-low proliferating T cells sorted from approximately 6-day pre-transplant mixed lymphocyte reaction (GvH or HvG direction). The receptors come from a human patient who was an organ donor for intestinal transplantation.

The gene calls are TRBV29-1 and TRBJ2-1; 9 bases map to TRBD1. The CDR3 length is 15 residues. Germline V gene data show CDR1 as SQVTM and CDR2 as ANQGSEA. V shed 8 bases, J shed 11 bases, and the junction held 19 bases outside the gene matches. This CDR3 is CSLRPGQGLNYQQFF. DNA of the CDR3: TGCAGCCTAAGACCGGGACAGGGCCTTAACTACCAGCAGTTCTTC.

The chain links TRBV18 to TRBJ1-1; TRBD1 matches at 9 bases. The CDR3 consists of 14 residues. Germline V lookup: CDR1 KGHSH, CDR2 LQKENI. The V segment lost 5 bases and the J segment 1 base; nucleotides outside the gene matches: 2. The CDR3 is CASSLQGANTEAFF. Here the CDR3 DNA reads TGTGCCAGCTCATTACAGGGGGCGAACACTGAAGCTTTCTTT. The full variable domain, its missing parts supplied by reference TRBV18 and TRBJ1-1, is NAGVMQNPRHLVRRRGQEARLRCSPMKGHSHVYWYRQLPEEGLKFMVYLQKENIIDESGMPKERFSAEFPKEGPSILRIQQVVRGDSAAYFCASSLQGANTEAFFGQGTRLTVV.

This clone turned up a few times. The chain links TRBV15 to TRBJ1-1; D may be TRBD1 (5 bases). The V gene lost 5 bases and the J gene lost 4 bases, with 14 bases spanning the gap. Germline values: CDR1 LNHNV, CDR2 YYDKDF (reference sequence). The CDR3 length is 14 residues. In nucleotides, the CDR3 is TGTGCCACCAGCCTGAGGGCCGGGGGCACTGAAGCTTTCTTT. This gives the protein CATSLRAGGTEAFF. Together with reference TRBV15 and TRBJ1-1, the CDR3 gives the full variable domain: DAMVIQNPRYQVTQFGKPVTLSCSQTLNHNVMYWYQQKSSQAPKLLFHYYDKDFNNEADTPDNFQSRRPNTSFCFLDIRSPGLGDTAMYLCATSLRAGGTEAFFGQGTRLTVV.

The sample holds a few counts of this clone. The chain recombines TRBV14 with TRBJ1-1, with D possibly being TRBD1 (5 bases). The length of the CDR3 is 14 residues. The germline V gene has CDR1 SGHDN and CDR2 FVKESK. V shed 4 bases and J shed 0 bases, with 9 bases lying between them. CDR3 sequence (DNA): TGTGCCAGCAGCCTGGCAGGGATGAACACTGAAGCTTTCTTT. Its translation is CASSLAGMNTEAFF. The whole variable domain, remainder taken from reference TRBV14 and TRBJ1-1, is EAGVTQFPSHSVIEKGQTVTLRCDPISGHDNLYWYRRVMGKEIKFLLHFVKESKQDESGMPNNRFLAERTGGTYSTLKVQPAELEDSGVYFCASSLAGMNTEAFFGQGTRLTVV.

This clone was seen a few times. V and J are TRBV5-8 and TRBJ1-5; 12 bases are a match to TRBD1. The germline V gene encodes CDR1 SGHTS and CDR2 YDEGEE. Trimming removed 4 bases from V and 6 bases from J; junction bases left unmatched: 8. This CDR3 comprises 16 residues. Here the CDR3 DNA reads TGTGCCAGCAGCCGCCGGGACAGGGGGCATCGTCAGCCCCAGCATTTT. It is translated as CASSRRDRGHRQPQHF.

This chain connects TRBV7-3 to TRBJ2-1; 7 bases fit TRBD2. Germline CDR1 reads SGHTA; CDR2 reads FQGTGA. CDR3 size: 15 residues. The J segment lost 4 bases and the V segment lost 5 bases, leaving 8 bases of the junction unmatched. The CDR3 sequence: CASSIDSGPYNEQFF. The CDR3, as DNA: TGTGCCAGCAGCATAGATAGCGGGCCTTACAATGAGCAGTTCTTC.

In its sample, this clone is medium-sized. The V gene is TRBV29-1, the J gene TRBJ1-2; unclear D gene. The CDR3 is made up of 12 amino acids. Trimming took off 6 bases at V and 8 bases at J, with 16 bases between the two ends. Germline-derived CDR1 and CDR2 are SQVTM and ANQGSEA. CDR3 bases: TGCAGCGTGGCGGGGAGTAAAGTAGGCTACACCTTC. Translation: CSVAGSKVGYTF.

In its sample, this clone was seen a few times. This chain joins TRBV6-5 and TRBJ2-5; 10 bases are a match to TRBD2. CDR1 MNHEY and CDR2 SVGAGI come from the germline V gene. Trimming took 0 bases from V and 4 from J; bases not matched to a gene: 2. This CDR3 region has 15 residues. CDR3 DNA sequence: TGTGCCAGCAGTTACTCGGGGACTAGCGCAGAGACCCAGTACTTC. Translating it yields CASSYSGTSAETQYF.

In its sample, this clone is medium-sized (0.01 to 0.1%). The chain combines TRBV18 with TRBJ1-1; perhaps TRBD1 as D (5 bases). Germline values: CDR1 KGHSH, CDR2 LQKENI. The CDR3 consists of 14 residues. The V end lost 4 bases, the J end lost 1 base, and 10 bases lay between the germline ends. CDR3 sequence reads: CASSRRQTNTEAFF. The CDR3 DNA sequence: TGTGCCAGCTCACGACGACAGACGAACACTGAAGCTTTCTTT.

The CDR3 DNA reads TGTGCTAGTGGTTTGGTACGGGGGTACACTGAAGCTTTCTTT. It yields the protein CASGLVRGYTEAFF. J is TRBJ1-1 and V is TRBV12-5, with D tentatively TRBD1 (5 bases). The CDR3 is 14 amino acids. Trimming took off 0 bases at V and 3 bases at J, with 8 bases between the two ends. Germline lookup yields CDR1 LGHNT and CDR2 FRNRAP.

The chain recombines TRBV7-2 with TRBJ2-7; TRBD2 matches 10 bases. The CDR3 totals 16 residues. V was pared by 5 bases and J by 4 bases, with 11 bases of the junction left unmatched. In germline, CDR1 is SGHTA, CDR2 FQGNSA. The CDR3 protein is CASSRKAGGPSYEQYF. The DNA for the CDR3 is TGTGCCAGCAGCCGTAAAGCGGGAGGGCCGAGTTACGAGCAGTACTTC.

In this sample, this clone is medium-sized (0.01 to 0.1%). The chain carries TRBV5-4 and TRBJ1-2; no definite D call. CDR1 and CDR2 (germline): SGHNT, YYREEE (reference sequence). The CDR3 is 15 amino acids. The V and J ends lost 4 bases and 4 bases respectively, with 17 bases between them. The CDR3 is CASSVAGSDSYGYTF. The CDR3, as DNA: TGTGCCAGCAGCGTGGCGGGTAGCGACTCCTATGGCTACACCTTC.

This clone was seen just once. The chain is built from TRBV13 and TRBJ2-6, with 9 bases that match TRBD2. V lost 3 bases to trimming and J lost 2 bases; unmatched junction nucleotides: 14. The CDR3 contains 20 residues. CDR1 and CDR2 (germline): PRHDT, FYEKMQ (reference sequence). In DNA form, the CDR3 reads TGTGCCAGCAGCTTCCGGGGGTGGCGGGAGGGCCGGGCTGGGGCCAACGTCCTGACTTTC. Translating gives CASSFRGWREGRAGANVLTF.